The rows below give T cell receptor beta chains drawn from one sample of a study of STAT5B mutations in CD4+ large granular lymphocyte leukemia. Method: immunoSEQ multiplex PCR; TCRdb's copy keeps in-frame clones and lacks some. The table lists roughly 29,000 clones, 60% to 85% of them singletons. Sample: CD4+ T cells from blood buffy coats. The origin of the receptors is a human donor in good health. The CDR3 runs from the conserved cysteine through the conserved F or W. A D gene is named only where the DNA matches it firmly. The size entry is marked missing in some rows and otherwise reads once, few, many or a size class.

d_call: .; j_call: TRBJ1-1; v_call: TRBV7-9; clone_size: few; cdr3_aa: CASSPRTGNTEAFF; cdr3_nt: TGTGCCAGCAGCCCAAGGACGGGGAACACTGAAGCTTTCTTT
d_call: .; j_call: TRBJ1-2; v_call: TRBV19; clone_size: .; cdr3_aa: CASSMAGRGYGYTF; cdr3_nt: TGTGCCAGTAGTATGGCAGGGCGAGGCTATGGCTACACCTTC
d_call: .; j_call: TRBJ2-7; v_call: TRBV11-2; clone_size: .; cdr3_aa: CASSSLGAEQYF; cdr3_nt: TGTGCCAGCAGCTCCCTAGGGGCCGAGCAGTACTTC
d_call: .; j_call: TRBJ2-5; v_call: TRBV6-5; clone_size: .; cdr3_aa: CASSRDPGETQYF; cdr3_nt: TGTGCCAGCAGTCGGGACCCCGGAGAGACCCAGTACTTC
d_call: .; j_call: TRBJ1-6; v_call: TRBV30; clone_size: .; cdr3_aa: CASQRGPIGSSPLHF; cdr3_nt: TGTGCCTCCCAGAGGGGCCCCATTGGTAGTTCACCCCTCCACTTT
d_call: .; j_call: TRBJ1-4; v_call: TRBV29-1; clone_size: .; cdr3_aa: CSVEEGSNEKLFF; cdr3_nt: TGCAGCGTTGAAGAAGGATCTAATGAAAAACTGTTTTTT
d_call: .; j_call: TRBJ1-6; v_call: TRBV2; clone_size: once; cdr3_aa: CASRPPGDSPLHF; cdr3_nt: TGTGCCAGCAGACCCCCAGGGGATTCACCCCTCCACTTT
d_call: TRBD2; j_call: TRBJ2-2; v_call: TRBV30; clone_size: .; cdr3_aa: CAWSGLAGWGTGELFF; cdr3_nt: TGTGCCTGGAGTGGGCTAGCGGGATGGGGAACCGGGGAGCTGTTTTTT
d_call: TRBD2; j_call: TRBJ2-1; v_call: TRBV6-5; clone_size: .; cdr3_aa: CASRHLSGPYNEQFF; cdr3_nt: TGTGCCAGCAGACACCTTAGCGGGCCTTACAATGAGCAGTTCTTC
d_call: .; j_call: TRBJ2-2; v_call: TRBV11-2; clone_size: .; cdr3_aa: CASSRTLNTGELFF; cdr3_nt: TGTGCCAGCAGCCGGACGTTGAACACCGGGGAGCTGTTTTTT
d_call: TRBD1; j_call: TRBJ2-6; v_call: TRBV5-1; clone_size: few; cdr3_aa: CASSQPGQGLAGANVLTF; cdr3_nt: TGCGCCAGCAGCCAACCGGGACAGGGGTTAGCTGGGGCCAACGTCCTGACTTTC
d_call: TRBD1; j_call: TRBJ2-5; v_call: TRBV2; clone_size: .; cdr3_aa: CASSVRQGEGTQYF; cdr3_nt: TGTGCCAGCAGTGTCCGACAGGGAGAAGGGACCCAGTACTTC
d_call: TRBD2; j_call: TRBJ2-1; v_call: TRBV19; clone_size: .; cdr3_aa: CASSIELGSGDYNEQFF; cdr3_nt: TGTGCCAGTAGTATAGAATTGGGTAGCGGGGATTACAATGAGCAGTTCTTC
d_call: TRBD2; j_call: TRBJ2-7; v_call: TRBV7-2; clone_size: once; cdr3_aa: CASSSTLSGISRDEQYF; cdr3_nt: TGTGCCAGCAGCTCTACATTGAGCGGGATAAGCAGGGACGAGCAGTACTTC
d_call: TRBD2; j_call: TRBJ2-1; v_call: TRBV29-1; clone_size: .; cdr3_aa: CSVEVSGGANEQFF; cdr3_nt: TGCAGCGTTGAAGTAAGCGGGGGGGCCAATGAGCAGTTCTTC
d_call: .; j_call: TRBJ1-4; v_call: TRBV28; clone_size: .; cdr3_aa: CASRQGNEKLFF; cdr3_nt: TGTGCCAGCCGGCAGGGTAATGAAAAACTGTTTTTT
d_call: TRBD1; j_call: TRBJ1-5; v_call: TRBV6-1; clone_size: .; cdr3_aa: CASSALGQGRQPQHF; cdr3_nt: TGTGCCAGCAGTGCCTTAGGACAGGGGCGTCAGCCCCAGCATTTT
d_call: .; j_call: TRBJ1-2; v_call: TRBV4-2; clone_size: .; cdr3_aa: CASSQDELRADGYTF; cdr3_nt: TGTGCCAGCAGCCAAGATGAGTTGCGGGCGGATGGCTACACCTTC
d_call: .; j_call: TRBJ1-1; v_call: TRBV27; clone_size: .; cdr3_aa: CASSRIGVDTEAFF; cdr3_nt: TGTGCCAGCAGTCGGATCGGGGTGGACACTGAAGCTTTCTTT
d_call: .; j_call: TRBJ2-3; v_call: TRBV18; clone_size: once; cdr3_aa: CASSPVSGSTDTQYF; cdr3_nt: TGTGCCAGCTCACCTGTGAGCGGGAGCACAGATACGCAGTATTTT
d_call: .; j_call: TRBJ2-2; v_call: TRBV5-1; clone_size: few; cdr3_aa: CASHAGIGELFF; cdr3_nt: TGCGCCAGCCATGCTGGGATCGGGGAGCTGTTTTTT
d_call: TRBD1; j_call: TRBJ2-3; v_call: TRBV28; clone_size: .; cdr3_aa: CASSRGTGPKYF; cdr3_nt: TGTGCCAGCAGTCGCGGGACAGGGCCGAAGTATTTT
d_call: TRBD2; j_call: TRBJ2-3; v_call: TRBV25-1; clone_size: .; cdr3_aa: CASSEALAASTDTQYF; cdr3_nt: TGTGCCAGCAGTGAAGCACTAGCGGCGAGCACAGATACGCAGTATTTT
d_call: TRBD2; j_call: TRBJ2-3; v_call: TRBV9; clone_size: .; cdr3_aa: CASSVELAGGGDTQYF; cdr3_nt: TGTGCCAGCAGCGTAGAACTAGCGGGAGGAGGAGATACGCAGTATTTT
d_call: .; j_call: TRBJ2-2; v_call: TRBV9; clone_size: .; cdr3_aa: CASSPFSTGELFF; cdr3_nt: TGTGCCAGCAGCCCGTTCAGCACCGGGGAGCTGTTTTTT
d_call: TRBD1; j_call: TRBJ1-6; v_call: TRBV28; clone_size: few; cdr3_aa: CASRPSGGNSPLHF; cdr3_nt: TGTGCCAGCAGGCCCTCAGGGGGTAATTCACCCCTCCACTTT
d_call: TRBD1; j_call: TRBJ2-5; v_call: TRBV6-1; clone_size: .; cdr3_aa: CASSRQGWQETQYF; cdr3_nt: TGTGCCAGCAGTAGACAGGGATGGCAAGAGACCCAGTACTTC
d_call: TRBD1; j_call: TRBJ1-6; v_call: TRBV18; clone_size: .; cdr3_aa: CASSRTGGQDNSPLHF; cdr3_nt: TGTGCCAGCTCACGAACAGGGGGCCAGGATAATTCACCCCTCCACTTT
d_call: TRBD1; j_call: TRBJ1-1; v_call: TRBV19; clone_size: few; cdr3_aa: CASSLPGQGLGTEAFF; cdr3_nt: TGTGCCAGTAGTCTACCGGGACAGGGTTTAGGCACTGAAGCTTTCTTT
d_call: .; j_call: TRBJ1-5; v_call: TRBV2; clone_size: .; cdr3_aa: CASRNSRGSNQPQHF; cdr3_nt: TGTGCCAGCAGGAACTCCAGGGGTAGCAATCAGCCCCAGCATTTT
d_call: .; j_call: TRBJ1-4; v_call: TRBV7-7; clone_size: .; cdr3_aa: CASSLDRNEKLFF; cdr3_nt: TGTGCTAGCAGCTTAGACAGGAATGAAAAACTGTTTTTT
d_call: .; j_call: TRBJ2-2; v_call: TRBV9; clone_size: once; cdr3_aa: CASSVDSGTPTGELFF; cdr3_nt: TGTGCCAGCAGCGTAGACAGTGGGACCCCTACCGGGGAGCTGTTTTTT
d_call: TRBD1; j_call: TRBJ1-1; v_call: TRBV18; clone_size: .; cdr3_aa: CASSPRQGSGTEAFF; cdr3_nt: TGTGCCAGCTCACCAAGACAGGGATCGGGCACTGAAGCTTTCTTT
d_call: .; j_call: TRBJ1-4; v_call: TRBV19; clone_size: .; cdr3_aa: CASTPGRGNEKLFF; cdr3_nt: TGTGCCAGTACCCCGGGGCGGGGTAATGAAAAACTGTTTTTT
d_call: .; j_call: TRBJ1-6; v_call: TRBV7-8; clone_size: few; cdr3_aa: CASTTPRGDSPLHF; cdr3_nt: TGTGCCAGCACCACACCTCGGGGCGATTCACCCCTCCACTTT
d_call: .; j_call: TRBJ1-5; v_call: TRBV27; clone_size: .; cdr3_aa: CASSLRGYNQPQHF; cdr3_nt: TGTGCCAGCAGTTTACGGGGGTACAATCAGCCCCAGCATTTT
d_call: .; j_call: TRBJ2-2; v_call: TRBV2; clone_size: few; cdr3_aa: CASRGAAGELFF; cdr3_nt: TGTGCCAGCAGGGGGGCTGCCGGGGAGCTGTTTTTT
d_call: .; j_call: TRBJ2-3; v_call: TRBV28; clone_size: .; cdr3_aa: CASSFSYADTQYF; cdr3_nt: TGTGCCAGCAGTTTTTCTTACGCAGATACGCAGTATTTT
d_call: .; j_call: TRBJ2-6; v_call: TRBV9; clone_size: .; cdr3_aa: CASSAGTPLIAGANVLTF; cdr3_nt: TGTGCCAGCAGCGCCGGGACACCACTAATAGCCGGGGCCAACGTCCTGACTTTC
d_call: .; j_call: TRBJ1-5; v_call: TRBV7-9; clone_size: .; cdr3_aa: CASSRGVGGESNSNQPQHF; cdr3_nt: TGTGCCAGCAGCCGAGGGGTAGGAGGAGAATCCAATAGCAATCAGCCCCAGCATTTT
d_call: .; j_call: TRBJ2-2; v_call: TRBV11-2; clone_size: .; cdr3_aa: CASSLDGTSIWGELFF; cdr3_nt: TGTGCCAGCAGCTTAGACGGGACATCGATCTGGGGGGAGCTGTTTTTT
d_call: .; j_call: TRBJ1-1; v_call: TRBV19; clone_size: .; cdr3_aa: CASTVPFGMNTEAFF; cdr3_nt: TGTGCCAGTACCGTTCCCTTTGGCATGAACACTGAAGCTTTCTTT
d_call: .; j_call: TRBJ2-3; v_call: TRBV18; clone_size: .; cdr3_aa: CASSPPSVDTQYF; cdr3_nt: TGTGCCAGCTCACCACCCAGCGTGGATACGCAGTATTTT
d_call: .; j_call: TRBJ2-3; v_call: TRBV28; clone_size: .; cdr3_aa: CASSLVRDTQYF; cdr3_nt: TGTGCCAGCAGTTTAGTCCGAGATACGCAGTATTTT
d_call: TRBD1; j_call: TRBJ2-5; v_call: TRBV28; clone_size: .; cdr3_aa: CASTVLDRGAGSQYF; cdr3_nt: TGTGCCAGCACCGTTCTCGACAGGGGGGCCGGGTCCCAGTACTTC
d_call: .; j_call: TRBJ2-6; v_call: TRBV16; clone_size: .; cdr3_aa: CASSPEGPSGANVLTF; cdr3_nt: TGTGCCAGCAGCCCAGAGGGTCCCTCTGGGGCCAACGTCCTGACTTTC
d_call: TRBD1; j_call: TRBJ2-7; v_call: TRBV14; clone_size: .; cdr3_aa: CASSQAVGTGYIEQYF; cdr3_nt: TGTGCCAGCAGCCAAGCTGTCGGGACAGGCTACATCGAGCAGTACTTC
d_call: TRBD2; j_call: TRBJ2-7; v_call: TRBV27; clone_size: .; cdr3_aa: CASSLSAGAFTYEQYF; cdr3_nt: TGTGCCAGCAGTTTATCTGCGGGAGCCTTCACTTACGAGCAGTACTTC
d_call: .; j_call: TRBJ2-1; v_call: TRBV27; clone_size: .; cdr3_aa: CASSFVGASEQFF; cdr3_nt: TGTGCCAGCAGTTTCGTAGGGGCGAGTGAGCAGTTCTTC
d_call: .; j_call: TRBJ1-2; v_call: TRBV5-4; clone_size: .; cdr3_aa: CASSLGTRGTGYTF; cdr3_nt: TGTGCCAGCAGCTTGGGTACCCGGGGGACGGGCTACACCTTC
d_call: .; j_call: TRBJ1-5; v_call: TRBV28; clone_size: .; cdr3_aa: CASSLGQLRYSNQPQHF; cdr3_nt: TGTGCCAGCAGCCTCGGACAGCTTAGATATAGCAATCAGCCCCAGCATTTT
d_call: TRBD2; j_call: TRBJ2-7; v_call: TRBV10-3; clone_size: .; cdr3_aa: CAIKGGAEQYF; cdr3_nt: TGTGCCATCAAGGGAGGGGCCGAGCAGTACTTC
d_call: .; j_call: TRBJ1-1; v_call: TRBV5-4; clone_size: .; cdr3_aa: CASSLEGTGDSEAFF; cdr3_nt: TGTGCCAGCAGCTTGGAGGGGACGGGGGACTCTGAAGCTTTCTTT
d_call: TRBD2; j_call: TRBJ2-2; v_call: TRBV7-3; clone_size: .; cdr3_aa: CASSLMGGGGTGELFF; cdr3_nt: TGTGCCAGCAGCTTAATGGGCGGCGGGGGGACCGGGGAGCTGTTTTTT
d_call: .; j_call: TRBJ1-4; v_call: TRBV6-1; clone_size: few; cdr3_aa: CASRGEKLFF; cdr3_nt: TGTGCCAGCAGGGGTGAAAAACTGTTTTTT
d_call: TRBD2; j_call: TRBJ2-1; v_call: TRBV5-3; clone_size: .; cdr3_aa: CARSTLAGVKYNEQFF; cdr3_nt: TGTGCCAGGAGCACATTAGCGGGAGTAAAATACAATGAGCAGTTCTTC
d_call: .; j_call: TRBJ2-3; v_call: TRBV6-1; clone_size: once; cdr3_aa: CASSVVGSTDTQYF; cdr3_nt: TGTGCCAGCAGTGTCGTCGGAAGCACAGATACGCAGTATTTT
d_call: .; j_call: TRBJ2-7; v_call: TRBV27; clone_size: .; cdr3_aa: CASSLSMEGGYEQYF; cdr3_nt: TGTGCCAGCAGTTTATCGATGGAGGGGGGGTACGAGCAGTACTTC
d_call: TRBD2; j_call: TRBJ2-1; v_call: TRBV10-2; clone_size: .; cdr3_aa: CASEKPGPGGSEQFF; cdr3_nt: TGCGCCAGCGAGAAACCGGGCCCGGGGGGGAGTGAGCAGTTCTTC
d_call: TRBD1; j_call: TRBJ2-3; v_call: TRBV11-3; clone_size: .; cdr3_aa: CASSLTTGGTDTQYF; cdr3_nt: TGTGCCAGCAGCCTCACGACAGGGGGCACAGATACGCAGTATTTT